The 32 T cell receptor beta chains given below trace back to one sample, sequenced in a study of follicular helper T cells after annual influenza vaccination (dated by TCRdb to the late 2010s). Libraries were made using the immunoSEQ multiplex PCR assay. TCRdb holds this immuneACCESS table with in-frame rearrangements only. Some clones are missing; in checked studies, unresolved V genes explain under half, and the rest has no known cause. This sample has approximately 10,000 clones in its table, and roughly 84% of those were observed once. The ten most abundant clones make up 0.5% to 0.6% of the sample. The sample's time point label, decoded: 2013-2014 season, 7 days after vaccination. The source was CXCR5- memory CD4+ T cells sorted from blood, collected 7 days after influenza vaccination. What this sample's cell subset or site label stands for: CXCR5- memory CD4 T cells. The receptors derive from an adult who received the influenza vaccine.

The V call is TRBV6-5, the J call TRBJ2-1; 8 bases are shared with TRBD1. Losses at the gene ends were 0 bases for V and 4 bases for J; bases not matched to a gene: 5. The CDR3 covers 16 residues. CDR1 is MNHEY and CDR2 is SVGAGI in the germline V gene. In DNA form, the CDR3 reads TGTGCCAGCAGTTACTCGTCAGGGGGCGGATACAATGAGCAGTTCTTC. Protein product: CASSYSSGGGYNEQFF.

CDR3: CASSQVDMGLTGANVLTF. In DNA, the CDR3 is TGCGCCAGCAGCCAAGTTGATATGGGGTTGACTGGGGCCAACGTCCTGACTTTC. This chain uses TRBV4-1 with TRBJ2-6; D is ambiguous. Germline loops: CDR1 MGHRA, CDR2 YSYEKL. This CDR3 comprises 18 residues. The ends were cut back, 1 base at V and 2 bases at J, with 15 bases in the middle.

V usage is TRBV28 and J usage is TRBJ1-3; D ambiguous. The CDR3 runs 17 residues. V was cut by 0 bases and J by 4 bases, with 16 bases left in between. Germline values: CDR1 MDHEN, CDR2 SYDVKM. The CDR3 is CASSLWSGESSGNTIYF. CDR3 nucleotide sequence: TGTGCCAGCAGTTTATGGTCAGGTGAATCGTCCGGAAACACCATATATTTT. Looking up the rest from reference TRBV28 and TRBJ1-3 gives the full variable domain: DVKVTQSSRYLVKRTGEKVFLECVQDMDHENMFWYRQDPGLGLRLIYFSYDVKMKEKGDIPEGYSVSREKKERFSLILESASTNQTSMYLCASSLWSGESSGNTIYFGEGSWLTVV.

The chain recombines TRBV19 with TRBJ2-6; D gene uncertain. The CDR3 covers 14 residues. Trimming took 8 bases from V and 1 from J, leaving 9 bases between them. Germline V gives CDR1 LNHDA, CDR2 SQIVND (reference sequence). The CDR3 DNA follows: TGTGCCAGTGCCATCGGTTCTGGGGCCAACGTCCTGACTTTC. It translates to CASAIGSGANVLTF.

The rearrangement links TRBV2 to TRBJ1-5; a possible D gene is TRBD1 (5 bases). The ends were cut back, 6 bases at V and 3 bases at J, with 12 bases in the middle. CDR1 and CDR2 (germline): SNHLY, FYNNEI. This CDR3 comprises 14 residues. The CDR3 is CASRKDRVNQPQHF. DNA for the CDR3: TGTGCCAGCAGAAAAGACAGAGTCAATCAGCCCCAGCATTTT.

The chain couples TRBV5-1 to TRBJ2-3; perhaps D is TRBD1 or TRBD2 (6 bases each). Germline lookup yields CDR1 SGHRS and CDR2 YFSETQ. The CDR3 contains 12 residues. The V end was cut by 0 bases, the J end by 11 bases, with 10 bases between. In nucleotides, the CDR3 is TGCGCCAGCAGCTTGGAGGGGGGCGAGCAGTATTTT. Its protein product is CASSLEGGEQYF.

CDR3 sequence: CASSLRITDTQYF. The CDR3 region has the DNA TGCGCCAGCAGCCTTAGGATCACAGATACGCAGTATTTT. V and J are TRBV4-3 and TRBJ2-3; D remains unclear. Deletions cut 4 bases from V and 2 bases from J, with 7 bases between. CDR3 length: 13 amino acids. Germline V gene data show CDR1 as LGHNA and CDR2 as YSLEER.

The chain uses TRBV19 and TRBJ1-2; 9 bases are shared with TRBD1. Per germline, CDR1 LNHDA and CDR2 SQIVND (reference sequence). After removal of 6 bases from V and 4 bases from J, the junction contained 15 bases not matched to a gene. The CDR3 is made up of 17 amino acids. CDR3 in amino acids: CASRDRTGAPMGYGYTF. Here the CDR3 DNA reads TGTGCCAGTAGGGACCGGACAGGGGCGCCTATGGGCTATGGCTACACCTTC.

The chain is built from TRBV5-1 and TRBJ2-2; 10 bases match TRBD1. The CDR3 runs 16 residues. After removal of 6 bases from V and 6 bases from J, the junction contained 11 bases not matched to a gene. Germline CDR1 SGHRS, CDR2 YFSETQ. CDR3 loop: CASTKGTGDSSGELFF. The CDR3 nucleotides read TGCGCCAGCACCAAAGGGACAGGGGATTCGTCCGGGGAGCTGTTTTTT.

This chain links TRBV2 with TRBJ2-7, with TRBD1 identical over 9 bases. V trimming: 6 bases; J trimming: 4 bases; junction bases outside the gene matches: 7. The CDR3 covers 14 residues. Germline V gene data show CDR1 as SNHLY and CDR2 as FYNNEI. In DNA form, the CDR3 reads TGTGCCAGCAGCGAACAGGGGGCGCGTTACGAGCAGTACTTC. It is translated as CASSEQGARYEQYF.

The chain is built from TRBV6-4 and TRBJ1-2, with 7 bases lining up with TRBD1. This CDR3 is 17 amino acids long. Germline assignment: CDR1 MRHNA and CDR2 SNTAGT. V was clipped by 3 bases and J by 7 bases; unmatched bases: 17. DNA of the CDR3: TGTGCCAGCAGTGAATTTTTGGTAGGAAAAGGGGGCAGTGGCTACACCTTC. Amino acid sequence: CASSEFLVGKGGSGYTF.

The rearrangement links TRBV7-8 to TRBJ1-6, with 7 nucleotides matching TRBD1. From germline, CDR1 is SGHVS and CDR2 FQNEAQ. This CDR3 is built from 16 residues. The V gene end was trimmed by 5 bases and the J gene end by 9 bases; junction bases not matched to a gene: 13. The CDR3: CASSVGLTGSGSPLHF. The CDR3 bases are TGTGCCAGCAGCGTGGGGTTGACAGGGTCTGGTTCACCCCTCCACTTT.

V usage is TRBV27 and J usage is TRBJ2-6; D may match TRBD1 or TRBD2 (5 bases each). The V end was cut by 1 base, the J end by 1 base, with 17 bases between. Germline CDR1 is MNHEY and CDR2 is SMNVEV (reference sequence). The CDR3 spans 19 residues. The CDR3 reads CASSLWGTATGSGANVLTF. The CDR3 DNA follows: TGTGCCAGCAGTTTATGGGGGACGGCGACGGGATCTGGGGCCAACGTCCTGACTTTC.

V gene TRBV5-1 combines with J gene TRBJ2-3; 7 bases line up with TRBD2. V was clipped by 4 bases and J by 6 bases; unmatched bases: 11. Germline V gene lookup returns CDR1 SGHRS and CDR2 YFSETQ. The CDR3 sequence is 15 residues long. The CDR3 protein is CASSALGGTGDTQYF. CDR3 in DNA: TGCGCCAGCAGCGCACTCGGGGGGACTGGGGATACGCAGTATTTT. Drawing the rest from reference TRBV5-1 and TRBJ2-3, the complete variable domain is KAGVTQTPRYLIKTRGQQVTLSCSPISGHRSVSWYQQTPGQGLQFLFEYFSETQRNKGNFPGRFSGRQFSNSRSEMNVSTLELGDSALYLCASSALGGTGDTQYFGPGTRLTVL.

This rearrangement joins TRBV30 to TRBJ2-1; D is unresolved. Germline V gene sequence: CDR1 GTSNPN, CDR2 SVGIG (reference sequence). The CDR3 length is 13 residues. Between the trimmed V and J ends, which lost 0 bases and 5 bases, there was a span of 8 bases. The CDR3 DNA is TGTGCCTGGAGTGTTGGGCCAAACAATGAGCAGTTCTTC. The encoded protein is CAWSVGPNNEQFF.

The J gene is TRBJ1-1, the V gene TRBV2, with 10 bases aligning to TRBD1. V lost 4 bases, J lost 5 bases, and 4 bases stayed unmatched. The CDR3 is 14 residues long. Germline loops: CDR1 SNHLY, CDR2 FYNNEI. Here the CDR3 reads CASSAQGQGTEAFF. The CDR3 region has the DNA TGTGCCAGCAGTGCCCAGGGACAGGGGACTGAAGCTTTCTTT.

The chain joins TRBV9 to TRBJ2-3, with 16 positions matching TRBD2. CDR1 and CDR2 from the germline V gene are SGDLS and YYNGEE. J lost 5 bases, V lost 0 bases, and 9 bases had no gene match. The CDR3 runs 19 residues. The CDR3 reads CASSVATGLAGGLGDTQYF. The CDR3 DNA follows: TGTGCCAGCAGCGTAGCTACGGGACTAGCGGGAGGGCTTGGAGATACGCAGTATTTT. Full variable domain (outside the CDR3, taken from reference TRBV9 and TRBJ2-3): DSGVTQTPKHLITATGQRVTLRCSPRSGDLSVYWYQQSLDQGLQFLIQYYNGEERAKGNILERFSAQQFPDLHSELNLSSLELGDSALYFCASSVATGLAGGLGDTQYFGPGTRLTVL.

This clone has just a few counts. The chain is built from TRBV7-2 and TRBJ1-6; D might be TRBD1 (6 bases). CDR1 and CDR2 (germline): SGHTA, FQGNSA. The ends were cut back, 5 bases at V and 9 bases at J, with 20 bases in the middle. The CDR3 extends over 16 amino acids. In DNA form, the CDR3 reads TGTGCCAGCAGCCAATTCGGCCCCGGGGGCGGTTCACCCCTCCACTTT. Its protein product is CASSQFGPGGGSPLHF.

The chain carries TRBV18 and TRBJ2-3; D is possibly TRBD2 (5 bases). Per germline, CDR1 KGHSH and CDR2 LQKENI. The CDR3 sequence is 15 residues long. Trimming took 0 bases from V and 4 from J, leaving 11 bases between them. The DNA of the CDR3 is TGTGCCAGCTCACCACCAGGGCTAGCCGCAGATACGCAGTATTTT. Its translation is CASSPPGLAADTQYF.

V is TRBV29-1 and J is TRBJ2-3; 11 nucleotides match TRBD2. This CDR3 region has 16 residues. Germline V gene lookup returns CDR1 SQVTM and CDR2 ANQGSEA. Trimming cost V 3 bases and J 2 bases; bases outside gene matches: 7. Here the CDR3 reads CSVDWGSGGATDTQYF. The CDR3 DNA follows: TGCAGCGTTGATTGGGGTAGCGGGGGGGCCACAGATACGCAGTATTTT.

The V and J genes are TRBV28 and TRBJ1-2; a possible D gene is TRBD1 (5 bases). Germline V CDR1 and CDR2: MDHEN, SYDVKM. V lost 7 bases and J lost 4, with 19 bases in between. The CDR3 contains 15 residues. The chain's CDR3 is CASILGTTSGYGYTF. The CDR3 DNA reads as TGTGCCAGCATCCTGGGGACTACGTCGGGCTATGGCTACACCTTC.

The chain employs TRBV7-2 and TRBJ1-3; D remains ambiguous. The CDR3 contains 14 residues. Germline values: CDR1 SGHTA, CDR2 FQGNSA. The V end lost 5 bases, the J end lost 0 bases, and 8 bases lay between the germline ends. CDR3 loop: CASSGGSSGNTIYF. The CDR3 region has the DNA TGTGCCAGCAGCGGCGGGAGCTCTGGAAACACCATATATTTT.

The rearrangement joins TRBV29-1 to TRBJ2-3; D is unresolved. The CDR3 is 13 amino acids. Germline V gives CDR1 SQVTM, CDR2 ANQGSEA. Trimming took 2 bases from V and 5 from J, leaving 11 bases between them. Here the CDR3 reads CSVEKAGLDTQYF. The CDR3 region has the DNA TGCAGCGTTGAAAAGGCCGGGCTAGATACGCAGTATTTT.

DNA of the CDR3: TGTGCCAGCAGCCAGGGTATCCGGGACACGAACACTGAAGCTTTCTTT. Residues: CASSQGIRDTNTEAFF. The chain is built from TRBV4-2 and TRBJ1-1; D might be TRBD1 (6 bases). Germline CDR1 is LGHNA and CDR2 is YNFKEQ. The germline V and J ends were trimmed by 3 bases and 1 base, with 15 bases remaining between them. CDR3 length equals 16 residues.

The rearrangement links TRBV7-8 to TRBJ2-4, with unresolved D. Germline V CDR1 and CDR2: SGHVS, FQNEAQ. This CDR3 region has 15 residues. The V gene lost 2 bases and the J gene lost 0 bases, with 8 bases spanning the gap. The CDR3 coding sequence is TGTGCCAGCAGCTTAAACCGATTAGCCAAAAACATTCAGTACTTC. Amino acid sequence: CASSLNRLAKNIQYF.

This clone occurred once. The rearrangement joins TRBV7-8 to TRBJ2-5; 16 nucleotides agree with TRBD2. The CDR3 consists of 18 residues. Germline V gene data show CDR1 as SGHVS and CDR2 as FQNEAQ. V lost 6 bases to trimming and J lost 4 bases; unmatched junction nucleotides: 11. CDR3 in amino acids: CASSFGTSGRASGETQYF. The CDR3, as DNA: TGTGCCAGCAGTTTCGGGACTAGCGGGAGGGCCAGTGGAGAGACCCAGTACTTC.

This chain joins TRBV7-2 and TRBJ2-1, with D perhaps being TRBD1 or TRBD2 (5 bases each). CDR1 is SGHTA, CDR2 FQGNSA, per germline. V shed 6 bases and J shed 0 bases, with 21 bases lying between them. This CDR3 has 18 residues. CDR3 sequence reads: CASSQQSLSGSSYNEQFF. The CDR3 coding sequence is TGTGCCAGCAGTCAACAAAGTTTGTCAGGGAGCTCCTACAATGAGCAGTTCTTC.

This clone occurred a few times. The CDR3 nucleotides read TGTGCCAGTGCCGGGACAGCCGATTCCTACGAGCAGTACTTC. It encodes CASAGTADSYEQYF. This rearrangement joins TRBV19 to TRBJ2-7, with 7 bases lining up with TRBD1. The germline gives CDR1 LNHDA, CDR2 SQIVND (reference sequence). With 8 bases clipped from V and 1 base from J, the junction kept 8 bases outside the gene matches. This CDR3 region has 14 residues.

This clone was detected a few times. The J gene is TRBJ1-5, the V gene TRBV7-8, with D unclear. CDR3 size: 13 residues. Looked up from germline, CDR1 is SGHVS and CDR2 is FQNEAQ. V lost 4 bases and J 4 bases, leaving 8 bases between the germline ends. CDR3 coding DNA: TGTGCCAGCAGCTACGGACGGAATCAGCCCCAGCATTTT. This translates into CASSYGRNQPQHF.

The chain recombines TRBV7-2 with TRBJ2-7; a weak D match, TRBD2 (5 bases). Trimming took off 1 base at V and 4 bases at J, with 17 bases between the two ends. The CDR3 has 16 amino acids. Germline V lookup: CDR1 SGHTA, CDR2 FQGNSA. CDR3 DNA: TGTGCCAGCAGCTTAGACAGCGGAGGACTCCTTTACGAGCAGTACTTC. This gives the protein CASSLDSGGLLYEQYF.

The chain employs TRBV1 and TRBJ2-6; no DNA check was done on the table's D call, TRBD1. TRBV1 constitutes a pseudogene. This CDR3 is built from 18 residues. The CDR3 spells CTSSDKSLCQSRANVLTF. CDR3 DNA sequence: TGCACCAGCAGTGACAAAAGTTTGTGCCAAAGTCGGGCCAACGTCCTGACTTTC.

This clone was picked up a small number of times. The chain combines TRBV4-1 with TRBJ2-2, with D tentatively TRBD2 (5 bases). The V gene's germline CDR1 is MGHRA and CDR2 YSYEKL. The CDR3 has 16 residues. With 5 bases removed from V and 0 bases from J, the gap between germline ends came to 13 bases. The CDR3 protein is CASSWGVSPNTGELFF. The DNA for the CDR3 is TGCGCCAGCAGCTGGGGAGTCTCCCCGAACACCGGGGAGCTGTTTTTT.